One sample yielded the 30 T cell receptor beta chains listed below, sequenced in a study of cytomegalovirus exposure and HLA in healthy donors. Amplification used 60 Vbeta primers and 13 Jbeta primers. Sequencing used immunoSEQ multiplex PCR; TCRdb keeps in-frame clones, though not all of them. The table has some 95,000 clones, around four fifths seen once; the top ten hold about 7%. Material for sequencing was PBMCs. The receptor source for this set is a man in his fifties or sixties in good health and CMV-seropositive.

This rearrangement joins TRBV6-5 to TRBJ2-7; D is possibly TRBD1 (6 bases). V was pared by 8 bases and J by 0 bases, with 17 bases between. CDR3 length: 15 residues. Germline V CDR1 and CDR2: MNHEY, SVGAGI. The CDR3 loop is CASQRYQDSSYEQYF. In nucleotides, the CDR3 is TGTGCCAGCCAAAGGTACCAGGACAGCTCCTACGAGCAGTACTTC.

The CDR3, as DNA: TGTGCCAGTAGTCATCGGACAGACTACGAGCAGTACTTC. Residues: CASSHRTDYEQYF. The chain links TRBV19 to TRBJ2-7; weak D call: TRBD1 (6 bases). V gave up 5 bases and J gave up 3 bases, with 11 bases separating them. The CDR3 runs 13 residues. Germline V CDR1 and CDR2: LNHDA, SQIVND (reference sequence).

The rearrangement uses TRBV19 and TRBJ2-3, with 8 bases fitting TRBD1. Germline V lookup: CDR1 LNHDA, CDR2 SQIVND (reference sequence). This CDR3 is 15 amino acids long. Unmatched junction bases numbered 1, after V lost 2 bases and J lost 0 bases. In DNA, the CDR3 is TGTGCCAGTAGTATACAGGGGGCGAGCACAGATACGCAGTATTTT. It specifies CASSIQGASTDTQYF.

The chain has TRBV7-9 and TRBJ1-4, with D possibly TRBD1 on 6 matching bases. The CDR3 runs to 19 residues. Germline loops: CDR1 SEHNR, CDR2 FQNEAQ (reference sequence). With 0 bases removed from V and 4 bases from J, the gap between germline ends came to 21 bases. DNA for the CDR3: TGTGCCAGCAGCTTAGCCATTGGACAGCCTACTACTATTAATGAAAAACTGTTTTTT. Its translation: CASSLAIGQPTTINEKLFF.

The chain combines TRBV7-2 with TRBJ2-3; 7 bases map to TRBD2. The junction had 4 bases not matched to a gene; V was cut back by 5 bases and J by 2 bases. CDR1 SGHTA and CDR2 FQGNSA come from the germline V gene. The CDR3 contains 14 residues. DNA of the CDR3: TGTGCCAGCAGCCCGGGGAGGGCCACAGATACGCAGTATTTT. Protein: CASSPGRATDTQYF.

The rearrangement joins TRBV4-3 to TRBJ2-3; 7 bases align to TRBD1. This CDR3 has 16 residues. Germline lookup yields CDR1 LGHNA and CDR2 YSLEER. The trim removed 3 bases at V and 9 bases at J, leaving 15 bases unmatched. The CDR3 DNA sequence: TGCGCCAGCAGCCACGGACCCGGGACAGAAGTAGACACGCAGTATTTT. Its translation: CASSHGPGTEVDTQYF.

The chain uses TRBV4-1 and TRBJ2-2; 9 nucleotides match TRBD2. This CDR3 contains 20 residues. Germline V lookup: CDR1 MGHRA, CDR2 YSYEKL. V was clipped by 3 bases and J by 2 bases; unmatched bases: 16. The CDR3 sequence: CASSQPLGASGVHNTGELFF. The CDR3 DNA reads TGCGCCAGCAGCCAGCCTCTAGGGGCTAGCGGGGTCCATAACACCGGGGAGCTGTTTTTT.

The genes are TRBV9 and TRBJ1-5, with D hard to call. This CDR3 spans 13 amino acids. Germline V gene lookup returns CDR1 SGDLS and CDR2 YYNGEE. Trimming stripped 7 bases from V and 5 bases from J, with 13 bases between. The chain's CDR3 is CASGQGTYQPQHF. In DNA form, the CDR3 reads TGTGCCAGCGGGCAAGGTACTTATCAGCCCCAGCATTTT.

The chain is built from TRBV5-1 and TRBJ2-1; perhaps TRBD1 as D (5 bases). There are 16 residues in the CDR3. Trimming cost V 4 bases and J 0 bases, with 14 bases left between them. Germline CDR1 SGHRS, CDR2 YFSETQ. CDR3 sequence: CASSKVDTGSYNEQFF. In nucleotides, the CDR3 is TGCGCCAGCAGCAAGGTGGACACCGGCTCCTACAATGAGCAGTTCTTC.

Details on this clone: The junction departs from the called germline gene at one end, perhaps through a read error. The chain combines TRBV6-1 with TRBJ1-6, with D tentatively TRBD1 (6 bases). This CDR3 has 15 residues. Germline CDR1 is MNHNS and CDR2 is SASEGT. This chain's CDR3 is CASSVSGTNNSPLNF. The CDR3 DNA reads as TGTGCCAGCAGTGTCTCCGGGACAAATAATTCACCCCTCAACTTT.

The rearrangement links TRBV5-6 to TRBJ2-2; tentative D call: TRBD1 (6 bases). Germline V gene data show CDR1 as SGHDT and CDR2 as YYEEEE. This CDR3 comprises 15 residues. V was pared by 4 bases and J by 5 bases, with 15 bases between. DNA for the CDR3: TGTGCCAGCAGCCCTTCCAGGGGCCCAACCGGGGAGCTGTTTTTT. It codes for CASSPSRGPTGELFF.

As DNA, the CDR3 is TGTGCCAGCATCGGGTATACTAGCGGGGTAGCGAGCTCCTACAATGAGCAGTTCTTC. As protein: CASIGYTSGVASSYNEQFF. This chain connects TRBV2 to TRBJ2-1; the match to TRBD2 covers 10 bases. V shed 7 bases, J shed 0 bases, and the junction held 15 bases outside the gene matches. Per germline, CDR1 SNHLY and CDR2 FYNNEI. The CDR3 runs 19 residues.

The chain is built from TRBV5-5 and TRBJ2-3, with 7 bases lining up with TRBD2. CDR1 is SGHKS and CDR2 is YYEKEE in the germline V gene (reference sequence). V trimming: 0 bases; J trimming: 4 bases; junction bases outside the gene matches: 2. CDR3 length: 14 amino acids. CDR3 nucleotide sequence: TGTGCCAGCAGCTTGGGCGGGGGTGCAGATACGCAGTATTTT. This gives the protein CASSLGGGADTQYF.

The genes are TRBV4-3 and TRBJ1-1, with D unresolved. The germline V gene encodes CDR1 LGHNA and CDR2 YSLEER. V lost 0 bases to trimming and J lost 5 bases, with 13 bases between them. The CDR3 totals 15 residues. The CDR3 spells CASSQDGHGTTEAFF. The CDR3 DNA is TGCGCCAGCAGCCAAGATGGGCACGGAACAACTGAAGCTTTCTTT.

The chain combines TRBV7-6 with TRBJ2-2; D unclear. V lost 5 bases to trimming and J lost 7 bases, with 8 bases between them. The germline gives CDR1 SGHVS, CDR2 FNYEAQ. CDR3 length: 12 residues. This CDR3 is CASSPPVGELFF. CDR3 DNA sequence: TGTGCCAGCAGCCCCCCTGTCGGGGAGCTGTTTTTT. The full variable domain, in which reference TRBV7-6 and TRBJ2-2 provide the parts outside the CDR3, is GAGVSQSPRYKVTKRGQDVALRCDPISGHVSLYWYRQALGQGPEFLTYFNYEAQQDKSGLPNDRFSAERPEGSISTLTIQRTEQRDSAMYRCASSPPVGELFFGEGSRLTVL.

The gene calls are TRBV12-1 and TRBJ2-7; the table calls TRBD2, which could not be checked here. TRBV12-1 is termed a pseudogene. This CDR3 region has 15 residues. The CDR3 nucleotides are TGTGCCAGCAGCCCCCTTGCGGGGGAGTCCTACGAGCAGTACTTC. Its protein is CASSPLAGESYEQYF.

The chain employs TRBV5-1 and TRBJ2-5, with D perhaps TRBD1 (7 bases). There are 14 residues in the CDR3. Deletions cut 3 bases from V and 5 bases from J, with 14 bases between. CDR1 and CDR2 from the germline V gene are SGHRS and YFSETQ. Here the CDR3 DNA reads TGCGCCAGCAGCTCCAAACAGGGGAGGGAGACCCAGTACTTC. It translates to CASSSKQGRETQYF.

There are a few counts of this clone. The chain joins TRBV21-1 to TRBJ2-7; the table's TRBD2 call for D was not verified on the DNA. TRBV21-1 represents a pseudogene. The CDR3 extends over 15 amino acids. The CDR3 here is CASSVRKGDSYEQYF. The CDR3 DNA reads as TGTGCCAGCAGCGTCCGGAAGGGAGACTCCTACGAGCAGTACTTC.

In this sample, this clone turned up a few times. The chain joins TRBV29-1 to TRBJ2-1; a possible D gene is TRBD1 (5 bases). Trimming removed 0 bases from V and 8 bases from J, with 11 bases in between. This CDR3 spans 13 amino acids. Germline V gives CDR1 SQVTM, CDR2 ANQGSEA. Written as DNA, the CDR3 is TGCAGCGTTGAAGATGCAGGGTGGGATGAGCAGTTCTTC. It specifies CSVEDAGWDEQFF.

A few counts support this clone. The chain uses TRBV5-1 and TRBJ2-3; D remains ambiguous. The CDR3 runs to 15 residues. The ends were cut back, 0 bases at V and 0 bases at J, with 8 bases in the middle. Germline V gene lookup returns CDR1 SGHRS and CDR2 YFSETQ. CDR3 loop: CASSLGSSSTDTQYF. The CDR3 region has the DNA TGCGCCAGCAGCTTGGGGAGCTCTAGCACAGATACGCAGTATTTT. Looking up the rest from reference TRBV5-1 and TRBJ2-3 gives the full variable domain: KAGVTQTPRYLIKTRGQQVTLSCSPISGHRSVSWYQQTPGQGLQFLFEYFSETQRNKGNFPGRFSGRQFSNSRSEMNVSTLELGDSALYLCASSLGSSSTDTQYFGPGTRLTVL.

This chain connects TRBV6-5 to TRBJ1-2; 10 bases are shared with TRBD1. The trim removed 7 bases at V and 5 bases at J, leaving 4 bases unmatched. Germline CDR1 reads MNHEY; CDR2 reads SVGAGI. The CDR3 spans 13 residues. CDR3 residues: CASKGQGEYGYTF. DNA of the CDR3: TGTGCCAGCAAAGGACAGGGGGAATATGGCTACACCTTC.

J is TRBJ2-7 and V is TRBV5-4; TRBD2 aligns across 7 bases. With 4 bases clipped from V and 2 bases from J, the junction kept 6 bases outside the gene matches. CDR3 length: 14 amino acids. Germline V gene lookup returns CDR1 SGHNT and CDR2 YYREEE (reference sequence). Here the CDR3 DNA reads TGTGCCAGCAGCATAGGAGCGGGGCCCTACGAGCAGTACTTC. Protein sequence: CASSIGAGPYEQYF.

The chain is built from TRBV9 and TRBJ2-2; TRBD2 aligns across 8 bases. Germline CDR1 is SGDLS and CDR2 is YYNGEE. V was pared by 4 bases and J by 8 bases, with 13 bases of the junction left unmatched. The CDR3 consists of 16 residues. CDR3 DNA sequence: TGTGCCAGCAGCCCCCGGGAGGGGGGGGCCGCGGGGGAGCTGTTTTTT. Residues: CASSPREGGAAGELFF.

Worth noting for this clone: Other DNA sequences of this sample code for an identical CDR3. The chain couples TRBV5-4 to TRBJ2-5, with 8 bases aligning to TRBD2. CDR3 size: 16 residues. The V segment lost 0 bases and the J segment 4 bases; nucleotides outside the gene matches: 8. Germline lookup yields CDR1 SGHNT and CDR2 YYREEE (reference sequence). The CDR3 region has the DNA TGTGCCAGCAGCTTGGAAGTTCGGGGGGGGCGAGAGACCCAGTACTTC. It specifies CASSLEVRGGRETQYF.

The chain links TRBV5-6 to TRBJ2-3; TRBD2 matches 11 bases. Germline CDR1 and CDR2: SGHDT and YYEEEE. The CDR3 has 15 amino acids. V shed 5 bases, J shed 3 bases, and the junction held 5 bases outside the gene matches. The CDR3 here is CASRETSGATDTQYF. CDR3 in DNA: TGTGCCAGCAGGGAGACTAGCGGGGCGACAGATACGCAGTATTTT.

This clone was counted between two and nine times. This chain uses TRBV4-3 with TRBJ1-1; D possibly corresponds to TRBD1 (6 bases). CDR1 LGHNA and CDR2 YSLEER come from the germline V gene. V was cut by 4 bases and J by 8 bases, with 14 bases left in between. This CDR3 comprises 13 residues. For the CDR3, the DNA is TGCGCCAGCAGCCTACAGGGTGAGGCGGAAGCTTTCTTT. This gives the protein CASSLQGEAEAFF.

The chain joins TRBV4-3 to TRBJ2-1, with D unresolved. Germline CDR1 is LGHNA and CDR2 is YSLEER. Trimming stripped 0 bases from V and 2 bases from J, with 2 bases between. The CDR3 is 13 amino acids. The CDR3 DNA reads as TGCGCCAGCAGCCAAGATACCTACAATGAGCAGTTCTTC. Protein product: CASSQDTYNEQFF.

The chain links TRBV7-3 to TRBJ2-2; 8 positions match TRBD1. Per germline, CDR1 SGHTA and CDR2 FQGTGA. The CDR3 loop spans 16 amino acids. The V and J ends lost 6 bases and 1 base, in that order; junction bases with no gene match: 7. The DNA of the CDR3 is TGTGCCAGCAGGGGGGCCGGGACAGGGAACACCGGGGAGCTGTTTTTT. It specifies CASRGAGTGNTGELFF.

The chain is built from TRBV4-3 and TRBJ2-3; 9 bases fit TRBD1. CDR1 and CDR2 from the germline V gene are LGHNA and YSLEER. With V trimmed by 4 bases and J by 4 bases, 6 bases remained unmatched. The CDR3 is 15 residues long. The CDR3 DNA follows: TGCGCCAGCAGCCCGGGACAGGGTCACCCAGATACGCAGTATTTT. Translating gives CASSPGQGHPDTQYF.

The chain employs TRBV6-4 and TRBJ1-2; tentatively, D is TRBD1 (5 bases). The germline V and J ends were trimmed by 4 bases and 4 bases, with 10 bases remaining between them. The V gene's germline CDR1 is MRHNA and CDR2 SNTAGT. The CDR3 length is 13 residues. CDR3 sequence reads: CASSVGRAYGYTF. In DNA, the CDR3 is TGTGCCAGCAGTGTGGGCAGGGCCTATGGCTACACCTTC.